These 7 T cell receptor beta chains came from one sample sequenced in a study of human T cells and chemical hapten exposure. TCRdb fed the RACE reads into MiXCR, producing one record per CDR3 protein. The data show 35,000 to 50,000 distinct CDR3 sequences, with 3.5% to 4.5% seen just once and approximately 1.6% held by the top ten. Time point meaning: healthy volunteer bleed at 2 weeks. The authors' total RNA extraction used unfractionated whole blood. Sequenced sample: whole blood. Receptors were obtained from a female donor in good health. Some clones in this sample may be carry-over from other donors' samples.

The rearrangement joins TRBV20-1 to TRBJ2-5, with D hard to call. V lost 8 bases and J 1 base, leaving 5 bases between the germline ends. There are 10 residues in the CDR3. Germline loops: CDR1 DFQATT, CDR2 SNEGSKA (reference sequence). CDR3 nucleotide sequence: TGCAGTTTGAGCCAAGAGACCCAGTACTTC. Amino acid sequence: CSLSQETQYF.

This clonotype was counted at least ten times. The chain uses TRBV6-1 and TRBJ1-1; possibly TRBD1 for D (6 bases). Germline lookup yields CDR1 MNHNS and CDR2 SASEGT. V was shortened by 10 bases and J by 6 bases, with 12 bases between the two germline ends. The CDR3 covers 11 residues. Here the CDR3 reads CAITGNPEAFF. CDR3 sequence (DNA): TGTGCCATTACAGGGAATCCTGAAGCTTTCTTT.

CDR3 in amino acids: CASSMRVGPSTDTQYF. The CDR3 DNA is TGTGCCAGCAGTATGCGGGTAGGGCCGAGCACAGATACGCAGTATTTT. This rearrangement joins TRBV2 to TRBJ2-3; D perhaps matches TRBD2 (5 bases). The germline gives CDR1 SNHLY, CDR2 FYNNEI. Trimming took off 5 bases at V and 0 bases at J, with 15 bases between the two ends. This CDR3 contains 16 residues.

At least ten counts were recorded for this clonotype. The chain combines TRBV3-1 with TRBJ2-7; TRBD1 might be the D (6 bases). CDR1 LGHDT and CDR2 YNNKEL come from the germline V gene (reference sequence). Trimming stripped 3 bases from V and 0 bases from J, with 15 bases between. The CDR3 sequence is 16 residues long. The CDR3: CASSQGDIWLSYEQYF. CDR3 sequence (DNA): TGTGCCAGCAGCCAGGGGGACATATGGCTCTCCTACGAGCAGTACTTC.

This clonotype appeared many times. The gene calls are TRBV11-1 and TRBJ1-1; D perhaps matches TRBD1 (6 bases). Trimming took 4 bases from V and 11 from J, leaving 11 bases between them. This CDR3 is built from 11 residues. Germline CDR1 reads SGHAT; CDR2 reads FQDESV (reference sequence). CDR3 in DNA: TGTGCCAGCAGCTCCCCAGGGGCCGCTTTCTTT. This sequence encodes CASSSPGAAFF.

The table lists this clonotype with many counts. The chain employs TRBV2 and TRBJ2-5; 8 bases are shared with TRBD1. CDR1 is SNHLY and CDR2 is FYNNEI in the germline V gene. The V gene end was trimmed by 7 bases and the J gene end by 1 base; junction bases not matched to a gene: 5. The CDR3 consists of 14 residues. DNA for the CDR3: TGTGCCAGCATGAAGGGACAGGTCCAAGAGACCCAGTACTTC. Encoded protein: CASMKGQVQETQYF.

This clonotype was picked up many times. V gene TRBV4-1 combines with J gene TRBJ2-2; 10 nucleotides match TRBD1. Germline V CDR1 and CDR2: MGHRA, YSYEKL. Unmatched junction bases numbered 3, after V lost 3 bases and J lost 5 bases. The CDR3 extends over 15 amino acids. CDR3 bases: TGCGCCAGCAGCCAGGGACAGGGGAGTACCGGGGAGCTGTTTTTT. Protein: CASSQGQGSTGELFF.